The 3 T cell receptor beta chains below come from one sample, sequenced in a study of regulatory T cells in long-lasting Graves disease. Time point here: newly diagnosed GD, antithyroid drugs for less than 3 months. Preparation of the TCR library used RNA extracted from PBMCs. Combining iRepertoire HTBI primers with Arm-PCR of CDR3 regions, the authors built TCR beta libraries. TCRdb fed the multiplex PCR reads into MiXCR, producing one record per CDR3 protein. The sample has about 620,000 distinct CDR3 sequences, around 15% seen once. Separately, the same data were catalogued under a study of T cells in Graves' hyperthyroidism and ophthalmopathy.

Sample: peripheral blood mononuclear cells (PBMCs), taken at new diagnosis, from a patient treated with antithyroid drugs. The receptor set was obtained from a woman in her twenties or thirties with Graves disease.

This clonotype was found many times. The CDR3 coding sequence is TGTGCCAGCAGCTCTGGGGGGAGGGAGCAAGAGACCCAGTACTTC. Its translation: CASSSGGREQETQYF. The gene calls are TRBV7-6 and TRBJ2-5; 7 bases align to TRBD2. CDR3 size: 15 residues. Germline CDR1 SGHVS, CDR2 FNYEAQ. V was pared by 4 bases and J by 2 bases, with 7 bases of the junction left unmatched. Based on the CDR3 plus reference TRBV7-6 and TRBJ2-5, the full variable domain is GAGVSQSPRYKVTKRGQDVALRCDPISGHVSLYWYRQALGQGPEFLTYFNYEAQQDKSGLPNDRFSAERPEGSISTLTIQRTEQRDSAMYRCASSSGGREQETQYFGPGTRLLVL.

As regards this clonotype: A much larger clone sits a single nucleotide away, making a read error possible. The chain couples TRBV12-3 or TRBV12-4 to TRBJ2-3; D unresolved. The CDR3 runs 14 residues. The CDR3, as DNA: TGTGCCAACAGTTTACTTCCGGGCCCAGATACGCAGTATTTT. This sequence encodes CANSLLPGPDTQYF.

This clonotype was counted at least ten times. This chain uses TRBV7-2 with TRBJ1-5; D ambiguous. Trimming removed 0 bases from V and 0 bases from J, with 12 bases in between. This CDR3 has 17 amino acids. The germline gives CDR1 SGHTA, CDR2 FQGNSA. The CDR3 protein is CASSLARSPYSNQPQHF. In DNA form, the CDR3 reads TGTGCCAGCAGCTTAGCGCGCAGTCCGTATAGCAATCAGCCCCAGCATTTT.